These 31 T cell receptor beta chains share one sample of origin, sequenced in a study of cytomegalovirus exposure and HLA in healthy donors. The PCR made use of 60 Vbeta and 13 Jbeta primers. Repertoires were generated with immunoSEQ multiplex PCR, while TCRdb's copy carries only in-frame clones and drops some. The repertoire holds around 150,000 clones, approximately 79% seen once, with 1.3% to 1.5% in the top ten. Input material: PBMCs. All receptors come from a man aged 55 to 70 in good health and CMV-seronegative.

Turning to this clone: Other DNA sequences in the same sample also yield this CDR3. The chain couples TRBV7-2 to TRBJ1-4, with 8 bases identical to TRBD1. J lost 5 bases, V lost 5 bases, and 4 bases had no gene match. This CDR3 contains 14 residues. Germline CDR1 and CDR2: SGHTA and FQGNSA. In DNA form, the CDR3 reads TGTGCCAGCAGCCTTCGGGACAGGAATGAAAAACTGTTTTTT. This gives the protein CASSLRDRNEKLFF. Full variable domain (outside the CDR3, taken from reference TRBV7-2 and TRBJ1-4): GAGVSQSPSNKVTEKGKDVELRCDPISGHTALYWYRQSLGQGLEFLIYFQGNSAPDKSGLPSDRFSAERTGGSVSTLTIQRTQQEDSAVYLCASSLRDRNEKLFFGSGTQLSVL.

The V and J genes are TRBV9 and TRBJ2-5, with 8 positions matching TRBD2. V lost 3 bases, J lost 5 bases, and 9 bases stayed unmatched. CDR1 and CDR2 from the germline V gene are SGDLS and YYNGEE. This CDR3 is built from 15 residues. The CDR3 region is CASSDMAGGRETQYF. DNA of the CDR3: TGTGCCAGCAGCGATATGGCGGGGGGTAGGGAGACCCAGTACTTC.

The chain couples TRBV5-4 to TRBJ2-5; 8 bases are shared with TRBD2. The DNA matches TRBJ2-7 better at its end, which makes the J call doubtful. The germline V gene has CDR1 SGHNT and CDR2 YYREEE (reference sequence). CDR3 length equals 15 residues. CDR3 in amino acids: CASSLGRGGYYEQYF. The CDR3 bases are TGTGCCAGCAGCTTGGGCCGGGGGGGTTACTACGAGCAGTACTTC.

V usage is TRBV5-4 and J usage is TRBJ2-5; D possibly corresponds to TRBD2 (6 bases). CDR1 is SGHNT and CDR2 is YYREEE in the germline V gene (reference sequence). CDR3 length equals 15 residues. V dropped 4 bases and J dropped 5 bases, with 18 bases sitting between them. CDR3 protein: CASSPVGGSRETQYF. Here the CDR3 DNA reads TGTGCCAGCAGCCCGGTCGGGGGTAGTAGGGAGACCCAGTACTTC.

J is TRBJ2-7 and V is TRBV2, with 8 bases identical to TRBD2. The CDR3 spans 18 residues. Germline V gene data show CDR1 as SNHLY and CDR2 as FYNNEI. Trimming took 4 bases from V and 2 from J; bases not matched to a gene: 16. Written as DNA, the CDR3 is TGTGCCAGCAGTGTAAGGGGGGTAGCGGGGCAGGGGCCCTACGAGCAGTACTTC. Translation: CASSVRGVAGQGPYEQYF.

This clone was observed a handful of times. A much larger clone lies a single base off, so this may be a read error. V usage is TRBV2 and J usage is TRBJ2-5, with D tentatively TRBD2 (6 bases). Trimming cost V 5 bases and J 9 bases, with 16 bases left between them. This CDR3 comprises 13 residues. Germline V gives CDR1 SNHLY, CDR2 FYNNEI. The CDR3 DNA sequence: TGTGCCAGCAGTCTTGAAGGAGGGGAGGCCCAGTACTTC. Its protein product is CASSLEGGEAQYF.

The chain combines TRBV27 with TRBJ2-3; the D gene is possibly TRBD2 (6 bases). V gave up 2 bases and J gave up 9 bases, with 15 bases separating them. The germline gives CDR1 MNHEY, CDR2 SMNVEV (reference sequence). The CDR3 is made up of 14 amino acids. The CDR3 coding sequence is TGTGCCAGCAGTTTACGGGGCAGGAGGGACACGCAGTATTTT. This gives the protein CASSLRGRRDTQYF.

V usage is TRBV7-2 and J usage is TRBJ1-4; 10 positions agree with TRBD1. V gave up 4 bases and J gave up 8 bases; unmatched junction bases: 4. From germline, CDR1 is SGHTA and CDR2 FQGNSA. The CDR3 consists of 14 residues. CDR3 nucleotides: TGTGCCAGCAGCTCCGGGACAGGGGTCGAAAAACTGTTTTTT. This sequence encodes CASSSGTGVEKLFF.

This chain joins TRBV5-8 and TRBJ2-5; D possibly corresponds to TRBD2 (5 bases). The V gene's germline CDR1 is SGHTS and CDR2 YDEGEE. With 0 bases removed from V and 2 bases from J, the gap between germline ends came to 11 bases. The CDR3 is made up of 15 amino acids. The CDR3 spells CASSLGDYGQETQYF. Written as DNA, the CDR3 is TGTGCCAGCAGCTTGGGAGACTACGGACAAGAGACCCAGTACTTC.

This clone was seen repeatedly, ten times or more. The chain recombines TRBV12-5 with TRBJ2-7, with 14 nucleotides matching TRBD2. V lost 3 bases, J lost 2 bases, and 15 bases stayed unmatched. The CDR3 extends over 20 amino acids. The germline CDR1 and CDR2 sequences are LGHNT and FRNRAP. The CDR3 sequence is CASGFYLPGLAGVGAYEQYF. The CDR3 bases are TGTGCTAGTGGTTTTTACCTTCCGGGACTAGCGGGAGTAGGGGCCTACGAGCAGTACTTC.

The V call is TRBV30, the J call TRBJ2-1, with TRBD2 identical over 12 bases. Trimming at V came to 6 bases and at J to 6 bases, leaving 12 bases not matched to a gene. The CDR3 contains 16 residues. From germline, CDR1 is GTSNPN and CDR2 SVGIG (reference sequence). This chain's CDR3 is CACFHIGLAGPNEQFF. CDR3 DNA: TGTGCCTGTTTTCATATCGGACTAGCGGGGCCCAATGAGCAGTTCTTC. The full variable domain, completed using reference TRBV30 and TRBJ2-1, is SQTIHQWPATLVQPVGSPLSLECTVEGTSNPNLYWYRQAAGRGLQLLFYSVGIGQISSEVPQNLSASRPQDRQFILSSKKLLLSDSGFYLCACFHIGLAGPNEQFFGPGTRLTVL.

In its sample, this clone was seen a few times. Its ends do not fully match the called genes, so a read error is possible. This CDR3 reads CSSSLDGRGFDTQYF. CDR3 DNA sequence: TGTTCCAGCAGCTTAGATGGCAGGGGTTTCGATACGCAGTATTTT. This chain connects TRBV7-9 to TRBJ2-3; TRBD1 might be the D (6 bases). The CDR3 has 15 residues. CDR1 and CDR2 from the germline V gene are SEHNR and FQNEAQ (reference sequence). The full variable domain, in which reference TRBV7-9 and TRBJ2-3 provide the parts outside the CDR3, is DTGVSQNPRHKITKRGQNVTFRCDPISEHNRLYWYRQTLGQGPEFLTYFQNEAQLEKSRLLSDRFSAERPKGSFSTLEIQRTEQGDSAMYLCSSSLDGRGFDTQYFGPGTRLTVL.

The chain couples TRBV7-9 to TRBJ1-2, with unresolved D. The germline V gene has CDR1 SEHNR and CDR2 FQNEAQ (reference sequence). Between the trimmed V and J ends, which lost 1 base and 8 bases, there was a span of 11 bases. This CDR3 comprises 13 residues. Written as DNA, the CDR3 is TGTGCCAGCAGCTTAGAGGGTCCGGGGGGCTACACCTTC. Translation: CASSLEGPGGYTF.

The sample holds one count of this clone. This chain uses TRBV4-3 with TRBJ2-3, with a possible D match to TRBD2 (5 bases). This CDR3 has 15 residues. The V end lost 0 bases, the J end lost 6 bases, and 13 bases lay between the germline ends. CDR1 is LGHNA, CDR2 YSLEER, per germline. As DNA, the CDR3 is TGCGCCAGCAGCCAAGATCTACCCGGACTTGATACGCAGTATTTT. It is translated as CASSQDLPGLDTQYF.

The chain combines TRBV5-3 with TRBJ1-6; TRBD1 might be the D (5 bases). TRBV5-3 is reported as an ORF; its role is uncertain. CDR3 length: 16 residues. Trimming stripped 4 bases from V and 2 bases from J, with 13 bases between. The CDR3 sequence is CARSLEGVPYNSPLHF. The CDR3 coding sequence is TGTGCCAGAAGCCTAGAAGGGGTACCCTATAATTCACCCCTCCACTTT.

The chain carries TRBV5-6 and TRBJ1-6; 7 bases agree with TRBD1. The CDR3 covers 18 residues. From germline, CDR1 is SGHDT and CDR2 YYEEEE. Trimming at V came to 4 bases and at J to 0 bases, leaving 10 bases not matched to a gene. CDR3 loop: CASSAGTDKSSYNSPLHF. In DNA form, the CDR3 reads TGTGCCAGCAGCGCCGGGACAGACAAAAGCTCCTATAATTCACCCCTCCACTTT.

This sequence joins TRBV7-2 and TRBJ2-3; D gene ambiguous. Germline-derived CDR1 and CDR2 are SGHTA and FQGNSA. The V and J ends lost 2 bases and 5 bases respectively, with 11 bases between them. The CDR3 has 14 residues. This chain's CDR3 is CASSLYGLGDTQYF. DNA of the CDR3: TGTGCCAGCAGCTTATACGGGTTAGGAGATACGCAGTATTTT.

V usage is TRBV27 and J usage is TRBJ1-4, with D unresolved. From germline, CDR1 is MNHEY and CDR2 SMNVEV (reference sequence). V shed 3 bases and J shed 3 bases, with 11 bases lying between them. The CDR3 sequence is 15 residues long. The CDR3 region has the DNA TGTGCCAGCAGTTTTCGTCTCCAGTCTAATGAAAAACTGTTTTTT. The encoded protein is CASSFRLQSNEKLFF.

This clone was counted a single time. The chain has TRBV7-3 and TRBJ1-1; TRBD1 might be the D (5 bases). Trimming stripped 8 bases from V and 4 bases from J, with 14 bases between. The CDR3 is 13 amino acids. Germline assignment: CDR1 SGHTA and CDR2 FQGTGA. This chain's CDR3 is CASAEQGSTEAFF. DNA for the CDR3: TGTGCCAGCGCAGAGCAGGGCAGCACTGAAGCTTTCTTT.

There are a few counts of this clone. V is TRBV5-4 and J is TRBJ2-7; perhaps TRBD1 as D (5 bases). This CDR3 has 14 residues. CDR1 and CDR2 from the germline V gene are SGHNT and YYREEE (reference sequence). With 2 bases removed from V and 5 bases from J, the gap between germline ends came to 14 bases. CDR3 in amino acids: CASSLRGAIHEQYF. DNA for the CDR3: TGTGCCAGCAGCTTAAGGGGCGCCATACACGAGCAGTACTTC.

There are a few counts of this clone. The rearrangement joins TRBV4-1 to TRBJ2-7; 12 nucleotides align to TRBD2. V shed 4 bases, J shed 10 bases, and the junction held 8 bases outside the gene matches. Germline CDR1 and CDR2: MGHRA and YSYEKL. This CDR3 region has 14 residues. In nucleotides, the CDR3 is TGCGCCAGCAGCCTACTCCCGGGACTAGCGGGTCAGTACTTC. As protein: CASSLLPGLAGQYF.

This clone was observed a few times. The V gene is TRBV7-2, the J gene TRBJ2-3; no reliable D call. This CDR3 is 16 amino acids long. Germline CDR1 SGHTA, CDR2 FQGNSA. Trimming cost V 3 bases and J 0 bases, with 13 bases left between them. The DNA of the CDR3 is TGTGCCAGCAGCTTCGGAGCTGTACCTAGCACAGATACGCAGTATTTT. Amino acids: CASSFGAVPSTDTQYF.

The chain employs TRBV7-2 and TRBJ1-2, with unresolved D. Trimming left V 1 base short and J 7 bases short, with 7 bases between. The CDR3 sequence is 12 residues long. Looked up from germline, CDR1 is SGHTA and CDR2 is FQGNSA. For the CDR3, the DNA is TGTGCCAGCAGCTTAGAACATGTTGGCTACACCTTC. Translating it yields CASSLEHVGYTF.

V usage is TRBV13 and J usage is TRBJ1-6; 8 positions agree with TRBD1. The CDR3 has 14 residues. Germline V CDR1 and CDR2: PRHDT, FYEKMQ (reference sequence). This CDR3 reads CATNGQGANSPLHF. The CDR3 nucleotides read TGTGCGACCAATGGGCAGGGGGCTAATTCACCCCTCCACTTT.

In DNA form, the CDR3 reads TGTGCCAGCAGCTTAGGCGACTATGGCTACACCTTC. This codes for CASSLGDYGYTF. The genes are TRBV13 and TRBJ1-2, with D uncertain. This CDR3 contains 12 residues. In germline, CDR1 is PRHDT, CDR2 FYEKMQ (reference sequence). Trimming took off 0 bases at V and 3 bases at J, with 2 bases between the two ends.

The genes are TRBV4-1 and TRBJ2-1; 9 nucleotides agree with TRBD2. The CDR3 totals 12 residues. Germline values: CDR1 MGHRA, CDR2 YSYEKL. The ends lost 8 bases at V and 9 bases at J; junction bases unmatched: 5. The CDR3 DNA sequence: TGCGCCAGCTGGGGAGCGGGAGGTGAGCAGTTCTTC. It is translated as CASWGAGGEQFF.

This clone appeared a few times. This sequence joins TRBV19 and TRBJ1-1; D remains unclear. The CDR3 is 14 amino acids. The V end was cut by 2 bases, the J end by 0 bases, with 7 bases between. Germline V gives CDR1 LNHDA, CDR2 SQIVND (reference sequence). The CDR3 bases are TGTGCCAGTAGTATAACGGGGATGAACACTGAAGCTTTCTTT. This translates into CASSITGMNTEAFF.

The CDR3 bases are TGTGCCAGCAGTGCGGGTCTCCTCTCTGGAAACACCATATATTTT. It encodes CASSAGLLSGNTIYF. V usage is TRBV6-1 and J usage is TRBJ1-3; D remains unclear. The CDR3 loop spans 15 amino acids. The germline V and J ends were trimmed by 4 bases and 0 bases, with 10 bases remaining between them. Germline V gene lookup returns CDR1 MNHNS and CDR2 SASEGT.

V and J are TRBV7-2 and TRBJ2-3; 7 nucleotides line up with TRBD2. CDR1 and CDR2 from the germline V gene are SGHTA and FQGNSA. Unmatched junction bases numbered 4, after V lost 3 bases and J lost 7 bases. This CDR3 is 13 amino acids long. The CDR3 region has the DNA TGTGCCAGCAGCTTTCAAGCGGGGCATACGCAGTATTTT. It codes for CASSFQAGHTQYF.

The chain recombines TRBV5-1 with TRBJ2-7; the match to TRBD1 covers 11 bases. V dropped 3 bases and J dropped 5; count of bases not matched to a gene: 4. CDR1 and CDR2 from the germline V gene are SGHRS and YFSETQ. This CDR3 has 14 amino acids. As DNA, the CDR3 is TGCGCCAGCAGCTGGACAGGGGGCGAAAACGAGCAGTACTTC. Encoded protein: CASSWTGGENEQYF.

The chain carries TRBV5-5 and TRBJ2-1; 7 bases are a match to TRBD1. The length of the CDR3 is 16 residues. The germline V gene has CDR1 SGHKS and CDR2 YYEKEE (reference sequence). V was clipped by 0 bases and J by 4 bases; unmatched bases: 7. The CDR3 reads CASSLGPGQRYNEQFF. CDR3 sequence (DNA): TGTGCCAGCAGCTTGGGCCCGGGACAGCGATACAATGAGCAGTTCTTC.